This paragraph reports one TCR beta chain. The antigen is unknown. This table comes from immunoSEQ multiplex PCR, and its TCRdb copy is limited to in-frame clones, with some not included. The table lists about 72,000 clones, 65% to 85% of them singletons. The data are from a study of OX40 agonist ivuxolimab in advanced cancers. Looking at the study overall: There were three patients with partial responses, one having hepatocellular carcinoma and two cutaneous melanoma.

After removal of 0 bases from V and 2 bases from J, the junction contained 5 bases not matched to a gene. This CDR3 region has 16 residues. The germline V gene has CDR1 SGHRS and CDR2 YFSETQ. Study-wide findings and caveats: In CD8+ T cells, expanded clones were on average more numerous than in CD4+. Expanded peripheral T cell antigen specificity was not determined.

The V and J genes are TRBV5-1 and TRBJ1-5; 7 positions agree with TRBD1. The TCR comes from an adult with an advanced solid tumor such as melanoma, head and neck, liver or kidney cancer. The specimen was CD4+ or CD8+ T cells sorted from blood, collected in a trial of the OX40 agonist ivuxolimab. In nucleotides, the CDR3 is TGCGCCAGCAGCTTGGGAGGGGGCGCCGGCAATCAGCCCCAGCATTTT. Amino acids: CASSLGGGAGNQPQHF.